This paragraph reports one T cell receptor (beta chain). Its binding antigen is unknown. The input lacks base qualities; no much larger clone sits a single base away. The time point label corresponds to: week 11, during vaccination. A 20-mer mutant IDH1 peptide at 300 micrograms in Montanide made up each vaccine dose, which was injected subcutaneously together with topical imiquimod. The donors had newly diagnosed IDH1-mutant astrocytomas of WHO grade 3 or 4 that showed loss of nuclear ATRX. The samples were drawn from NOA16, a multicentre, single-arm, open-label phase I trial in Germany that tested a mutant IDH1 peptide vaccine in humans for the first time. The DNeasy Blood and Tissue Kit was used to extract genomic DNA from EDTA blood for TCRB sequencing. Via the germline V gene, CDR1 is SGDLS and CDR2 YYNGEE. A distance of 7 bases separates the germline ends of V and J, which lose 3 bases and 4 bases respectively. Including the terminal cysteine and phenylalanine, the CDR3 comprises 12 residues. This entry keeps only the CDR3 DNA: 36 bases, framed from base 1.

The library relied on the immunoSEQ multiplex PCR assay. Rearranged TCR beta chain sequences were amplified with the hsTCRB Kit following the manufacturer's protocol. TCRB libraries were sequenced on an Illumina MiSeq. Per the source publication's procedure: The proprietary platform of the kit vendor was used for demultiplexing, trimming and gene mapping. The immuneACCESS repertoire file appears here via TCRdb, limited to in-frame rearrangements. These files lack a portion of the clones; in checked studies, under half of the deficit traces to unresolved V genes, and the cause of the others is not known. The V and J calls and the clone size are those of that table, but D and trimming were determined from the DNA. The sample has roughly 130,000 clones on record, just under 80% of them singletons. The top ten clones comprise 5.5% of the sample. The sample originates from a study of a mutant IDH1 vaccine in newly diagnosed glioma (dated by TCRdb to the early 2020s). Regarding the research as a whole: Patients received eight vaccinations in weeks 1, 3, 5, 7, 11, 15, 19 and 23, corresponding to visits V03 through V10. Longitudinal TCRB deep sequencing was performed for 20 to 30 treated patients wherever samples were available for exploratory analyses. Of the 30 or so patients who were treated, about 60% were male and about 40% were female, and the mean age was about 40 years. Vaccination started 4-6 weeks after radiotherapy alone, or was given together with temozolomide cycles in the groups whose treatment included chemotherapy. Prior to enrollment, patients had been given standard therapy consisting of radiotherapy alone, temozolomide alone, or radiochemotherapy with temozolomide, with the combination given to most patients. Six visits were used for peripheral blood collection: V03 (baseline), V05, V07, V10, V12 and V13. Results the study describes overall, beyond this receptor: Pseudoprogression seemed to be unrelated to changes in the top peripheral T cell clonotypes found by TCRB sequencing. Across multiple MHC alleles, vaccine-induced immune responses were seen in more than 80% of patients. The authors noted that analyses of patient blood samples could not be reproduced because of sample limitations. Availability determined which PBMC samples were chosen for TCRB deep sequencing.

The chain couples TRBV9 to TRBJ2-5, with no D gene named confidently. The sequencing used PBMCs, collected from a glioma patient whose treatment included an IDH1 peptide vaccine. The TCR comes from a man aged 35 to 55 with glioma. The nucleotides read TGTGCCAGCAGCGGCGTGGGAGAGACCCAGTACTTC. Translated, it gives CASSGVGETQYF. Supplemented by the reference TRBV9 and TRBJ2-5 proteins around the CDR3, the complete variable domain is DSGVTQTPKHLITATGQRVTLRCSPRSGDLSVYWYQQSLDQGLQFLIQYYNGEERAKGNILERFSAQQFPDLHSELNLSSLELGDSALYFCASSGVGETQYFGPGTRLLVL.